This TCR beta chain appears in the sequencing data of a study of beta chain features in type 1 diabetes. Notes on this clone: Antigen unknown.

Sequencing targeted expressed TCRB transcripts, as all isolated RNA had been reverse transcribed. Clones were sequenced by immunoSEQ multiplex PCR, and TCRdb holds only the in-frame ones, with some missing. The sample holds about 340,000 clones, around 8% seen once. Points from the study as a whole: TCRB CDR3s from Type 1 diabetes patients were moderately but significantly shorter in all four CD4+ subsets.

It was via CD45RO/CCR7/CD25/CD127/CD95/CD27 that CD4+ naive, central memory, regulatory and stem cell-like memory cells were sorted. V was clipped by 3 bases and J by 5 bases; unmatched bases: 9. There are 16 residues in the CDR3. In germline, CDR1 is SNHLY, CDR2 FYNNEI. The chain joins TRBV2 to TRBJ2-5; 10 nucleotides agree with TRBD2. This receptor was obtained from a young woman in good health. Sequenced material: central memory CD4+ T cells from blood. As DNA, the CDR3 is TGTGCCAGCAGTGAGCTCAGCGGGAGGGCGGGCGAGACCCAGTACTTC. Translating gives CASSELSGRAGETQYF.